This TCR beta chain stems from a study of blood T cell repertoires in COVID-19. Study details: The samples span acute and convalescent COVID-19 from the United States, Italy and Spain. T cells, B-cell-depleted T cells, or PBMCs provided the cDNA or gDNA that served as material.

Trimming took 3 bases from V and 6 from J, leaving 11 bases between them. The CDR3 loop spans 14 amino acids. Looked up from germline, CDR1 is SGHTA and CDR2 is FQGNSA. In the original analysis: Amplification with reference gene primers provided the estimates of nucleated cell counts. TCRdb keeps only in-frame clones here, not all; method: immunoSEQ multiplex PCR. V and J calls and clone size follow that table, whereas D and trimming were derived from the DNA. The data contain about 230,000 clones, around 88% of them singletons. Categorization into cohorts depended on clinical history that participants reported.

V and J are TRBV7-2 and TRBJ2-2; no clear D gene. Source material: PBMCs or T cells enriched from blood (not recorded which). This TCR was sampled from a middle-aged woman with acute COVID-19. The CDR3 region is CASSFQRPAGELFF. For the CDR3, the DNA is TGTGCCAGCAGCTTCCAGCGACCGGCCGGGGAGCTGTTTTTT.